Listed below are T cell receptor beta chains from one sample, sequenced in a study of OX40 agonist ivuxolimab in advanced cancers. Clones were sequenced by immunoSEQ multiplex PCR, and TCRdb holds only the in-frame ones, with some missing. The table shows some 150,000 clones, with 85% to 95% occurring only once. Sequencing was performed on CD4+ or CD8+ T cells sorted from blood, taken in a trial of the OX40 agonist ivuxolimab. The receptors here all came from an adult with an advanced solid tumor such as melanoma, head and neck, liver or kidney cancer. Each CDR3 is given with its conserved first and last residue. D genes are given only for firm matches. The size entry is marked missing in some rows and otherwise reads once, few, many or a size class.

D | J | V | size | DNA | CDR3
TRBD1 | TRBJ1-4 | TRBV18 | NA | TGTGCCAGCTCATACCTCGGACAGGGGGGAGAAAAACTGTTTTTT | CASSYLGQGGEKLFF
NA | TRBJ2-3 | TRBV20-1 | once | TGCAGTGCTAGCATCCCAGATACGCAGTATTTT | CSASIPDTQYF
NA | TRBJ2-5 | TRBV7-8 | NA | TGTGCCAGCAGCCGTCAAGAGACCCAGTACTTC | CASSRQETQYF
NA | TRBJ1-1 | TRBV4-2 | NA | TGTGCCAGCAGCCCCCTAGAGGGCACTGAAGCTTTCTTT | CASSPLEGTEAFF
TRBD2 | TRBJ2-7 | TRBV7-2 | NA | TGTGCCAGCAGCTCCCGGGGGGGAGGGACGGGCTACGAGCAGTACTTC | CASSSRGGGTGYEQYF
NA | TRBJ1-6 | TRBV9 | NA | TGTGCCAGCAGCGCGGCCGGGGTAGGGGATTCACCCCTCCACTTT | CASSAAGVGDSPLHF
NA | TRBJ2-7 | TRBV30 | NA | TGTGCCTGGAGTGTACGACAGGCCCCCTACGAGCAGTACTTC | CAWSVRQAPYEQYF
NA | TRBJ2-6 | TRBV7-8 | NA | TGTGCCAGCAGCCCTTTTGGTACGACAGGGGCCAACGTCCTGACTTTC | CASSPFGTTGANVLTF
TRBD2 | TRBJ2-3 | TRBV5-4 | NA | TGTGCCAGCAGCTGGGACCTAGCGGGAGCTCGCACAGATACGCAGTATTTT | CASSWDLAGARTDTQYF
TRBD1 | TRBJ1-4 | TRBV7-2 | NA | TGTGCCAGCAGCCTTCCGGGCAGGGGGCTTGCAACTAATGAAAAACTGTTTTTT | CASSLPGRGLATNEKLFF
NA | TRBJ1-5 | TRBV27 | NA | TGTGCCAGCAGTTTAAGCGGAAGGAATCAGCCCCAGCATTTT | CASSLSGRNQPQHF
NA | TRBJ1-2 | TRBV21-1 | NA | TGTGCCAGCAGCCAACAAGGCTACACCTTC | CASSQQGYTF
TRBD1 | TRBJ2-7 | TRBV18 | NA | TGTGCCAGCCCTCGCGAAGGGACAGGATCCTACGAGCAGTACTTC | CASPREGTGSYEQYF
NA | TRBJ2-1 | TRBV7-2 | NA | TGTGCCAGCAGCCCCCTGAAGGTGGCTCGTTCTCCGGGGCAGTTCTTC | CASSPLKVARSPGQFF
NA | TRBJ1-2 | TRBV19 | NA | TGTGCCAGTACCCTCTCGGGGCAGGGATACTATGGCTACACCTTC | CASTLSGQGYYGYTF
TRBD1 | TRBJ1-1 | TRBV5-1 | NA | TGCGCCAGCAGCTTGAACCAGGGGGGCGCTGAAGCTTTCTTT | CASSLNQGGAEAFF
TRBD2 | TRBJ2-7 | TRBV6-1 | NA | TGTGCCAGCCGGCCTCTTGGCGGGGGGTCCTACGAGCAGTACTTC | CASRPLGGGSYEQYF
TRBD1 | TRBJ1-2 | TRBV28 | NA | TGTGCCAGCAGTACGAACAGGGGGCTGGGCTACACCTTC | CASSTNRGLGYTF
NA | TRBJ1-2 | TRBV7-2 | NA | TGTGCCAGCAGGAGGGCCGGGTTAGCTAACTATGGCTACACCTTC | CASRRAGLANYGYTF
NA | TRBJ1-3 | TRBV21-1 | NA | TGTGCCAGCAGCCGGCAGACACGGGACAGGGCTGGAAACACCATATATTTT | CASSRQTRDRAGNTIYF
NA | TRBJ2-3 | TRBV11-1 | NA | TGTGCCAGCAATGTGCAAGGGTCAGATACGCAGTATTTT | CASNVQGSDTQYF
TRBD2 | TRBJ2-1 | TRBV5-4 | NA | TGTGCCAGCAGCGCGGGGGGGCTGGCCTACAATGAGCAGTTCTTC | CASSAGGLAYNEQFF
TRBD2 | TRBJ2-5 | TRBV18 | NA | TGTGCCAGCTCACCAGCTAGCGGGAGTCGAGAGACCCAGTACTTC | CASSPASGSRETQYF
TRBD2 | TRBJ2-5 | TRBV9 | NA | TGTGCCAGCAGCGTAGAGGAAGCGGGAGGAGAGACCCAGTACTTC | CASSVEEAGGETQYF
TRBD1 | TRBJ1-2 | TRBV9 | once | TGTGCCAGCAGCGTAGGGACAGGGGGCGCTAACTATGGCTACACCTTC | CASSVGTGGANYGYTF
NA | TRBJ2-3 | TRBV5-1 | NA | TGCGCCAGCAGCCCCCGGGCAGCGAGCACAGATACGCAGTATTTT | CASSPRAASTDTQYF
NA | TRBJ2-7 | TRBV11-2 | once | TGTGCCAGCAGCTTAGCGGGCTACGAGCAGTACTTC | CASSLAGYEQYF
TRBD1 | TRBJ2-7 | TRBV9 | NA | TGTGCCAGCAGCGTAGTAGGGCAGGGGGCGGGGGAGCAGTACTTC | CASSVVGQGAGEQYF
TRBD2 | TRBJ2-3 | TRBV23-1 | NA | TGCGCCAGCAGCCCCTGGACTAGCGGGAGCACAGATACGCAGTATTTT | CASSPWTSGSTDTQYF
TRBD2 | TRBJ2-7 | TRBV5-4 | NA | TGTGCCAGCAGCTCCCGACTAGCGGGAGCTGCCGAGCAGTACTTC | CASSSRLAGAAEQYF
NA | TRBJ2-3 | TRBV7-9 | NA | TGTGCCAGCAGCACAAACACAGATACGCAGTATTTT | CASSTNTDTQYF
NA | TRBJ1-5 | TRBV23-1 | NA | TGCGCCACCAGGCCTCACCCAAATCAGCCCCAGCATTTT | CATRPHPNQPQHF
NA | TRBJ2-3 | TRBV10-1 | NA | TGCGCCAGCAGTTCCGCTAGCACAGATACGCAGTATTTT | CASSSASTDTQYF
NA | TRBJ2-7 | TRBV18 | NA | TGTGCCAGCTCACCGCCCAGGGCCTACGAGCAGTACTTC | CASSPPRAYEQYF